This T cell receptor (beta chain) was identified during a study of T-cell reconstitution after alpha-beta-depleted transplantation in children. Regarding this clonotype: A much larger clone differs from this one at a single base, so this may be a read error.

Unique molecular identifiers were built into the TCRbeta library. MiXCR was run by TCRdb on the PCR reads, yielding one entry per CDR3 protein. The profile shows almost 500,000 distinct CDR3 sequences, around 12% of them singletons. V trimming: 7 bases; J trimming: 1 base; junction bases outside the gene matches: 4. CDR3 length: 15 residues. CDR1 and CDR2 from the germline V gene are KGHDR and SFDVKD. The V gene is TRBV24-1, the J gene TRBJ2-1; 9 positions agree with TRBD1. The TCR sequence derives from a human donor who donated a stem cell graft to a child with combined immunodeficiency. This specimen consisted of PBMCs from the stem cell graft donor, obtained from the stem cell graft. The chain's CDR3 is CATSAGTGSYNEQFF. The DNA for the CDR3 is TGTGCCACCAGCGCCGGGACAGGGTCCTACAATGAGCAGTTCTTC.